Shown below are 23 T cell receptor beta chains from a single sample sequenced in a study of T cell repertoires in ileal Crohn's disease. Sequencing used immunoSEQ multiplex PCR; TCRdb keeps in-frame clones, though not all of them. The repertoire holds about 9,400 clones, with roughly three quarters as singletons. Time point given: neoterminal ileum biopsy at postoperative endoscopy, about 6 months after surgery. Sequencing used ileal tissue. The receptors shown here come from an adult with Crohn's disease.

The rearrangement joins TRBV27 to TRBJ1-2; 8 bases are a match to TRBD1. V dropped 7 bases and J dropped 1; count of bases not matched to a gene: 11. The germline V gene has CDR1 MNHEY and CDR2 SMNVEV (reference sequence). The CDR3 has 16 amino acids. The CDR3 DNA follows: TGTGCCAGCAACCCTTCCGGCGACAGGGGTAACTATGGCTACACCTTC. Translated: CASNPSGDRGNYGYTF.

This clone was counted between two and nine times. The rearrangement uses TRBV5-4 and TRBJ1-3; D uncertain. This CDR3 comprises 14 residues. CDR1 SGHNT and CDR2 YYREEE come from the germline V gene (reference sequence). V was shortened by 0 bases and J by 0 bases, with 4 bases between the two germline ends. The CDR3 nucleotides read TGTGCCAGCAGCTTGGACAACTCTGGAAACACCATATATTTT. This encodes CASSLDNSGNTIYF.

The chain recombines TRBV5-4 with TRBJ1-1; D is uncertain. The CDR3 spans 14 residues. Germline V gives CDR1 SGHNT, CDR2 YYREEE (reference sequence). Between the trimmed V and J ends, which lost 1 base and 6 bases, there was a span of 13 bases. The CDR3 nucleotides are TGTGCCAGCAGCTTGTCTGGGAGACTCGCTGAAGCTTTCTTT. Its protein product is CASSLSGRLAEAFF.

The rearrangement links TRBV25-1 to TRBJ2-2; TRBD2 might be the D (6 bases). Between the trimmed V and J ends, which lost 4 bases and 4 bases, there was a span of 19 bases. Germline CDR1 and CDR2: MGHDK and SYGVNS. This CDR3 has 17 residues. The CDR3 DNA is TGTGCCAGCAGTGGGGGAGTCGGGAGTCTTGGCACCGGGGAGCTGTTTTTT. Protein product: CASSGGVGSLGTGELFF. The whole variable domain, remainder taken from reference TRBV25-1 and TRBJ2-2, is EADIYQTPRYLVIGTGKKITLECSQTMGHDKMYWYQQDPGMELHLIHYSYGVNSTEKGDLSSESTVSRIRTEHFPLTLESARPSHTSQYLCASSGGVGSLGTGELFFGEGSRLTVL.

CDR3 DNA: TGTGCCAGCTCCCTTCCGTCTAAGAGTAACGCCGGGGAGCTGTTTTTT. The encoded protein is CASSLPSKSNAGELFF. The chain couples TRBV5-4 to TRBJ2-2; D call uncertain. The V gene's germline CDR1 is SGHNT and CDR2 YYREEE (reference sequence). V was clipped by 7 bases and J by 6 bases, with 22 bases between them. The CDR3 spans 16 residues.

The V gene is TRBV23-1, the J gene TRBJ2-3; 9 nucleotides agree with TRBD1. TRBV23-1 is an ORF, with its function uncertain. Unmatched junction bases numbered 3, after V lost 0 bases and J lost 2 bases. The CDR3 consists of 16 residues. As DNA, the CDR3 is TGCGCCAGCAGTCAATCGGGACAGGGAAACACAGATACGCAGTATTTT. Protein sequence: CASSQSGQGNTDTQYF.

This sequence joins TRBV28 and TRBJ2-5; possible D gene TRBD1, 6 bases. Germline assignment: CDR1 MDHEN and CDR2 SYDVKM. This CDR3 region has 15 residues. The V gene lost 4 bases and the J gene lost 1 base, with 13 bases spanning the gap. CDR3 in amino acids: CASSSLTGGQETQYF. In nucleotides, the CDR3 is TGTGCCAGCAGTTCCCTGACAGGCGGCCAAGAGACCCAGTACTTC.

This clone occurred a few times. The V call is TRBV30, the J call TRBJ1-1; D is possibly TRBD1 (5 bases). V was shortened by 0 bases and J by 7 bases, with 15 bases between the two germline ends. Germline CDR1 and CDR2: GTSNPN and SVGIG (reference sequence). This CDR3 has 14 amino acids. The DNA for the CDR3 is TGTGCCTGGAGTGTCGGGACTGCCGCCTTTGAAGCTTTCTTT. It yields the protein CAWSVGTAAFEAFF.

This clone was seen only once. The CDR3 DNA reads TGTGCCAGCAGCGAACCAGGGGTAGGCTATGGCTACACCTTC. This translates into CASSEPGVGYGYTF. The chain couples TRBV7-9 to TRBJ1-2, with D possibly TRBD1 on 6 matching bases. CDR3 length: 14 residues. The germline V and J ends were trimmed by 5 bases and 4 bases, with 14 bases remaining between them. Germline V lookup: CDR1 SEHNR, CDR2 FQNEAQ (reference sequence).

The rearrangement uses TRBV5-1 and TRBJ2-3; D gene ambiguous. The length of the CDR3 is 14 residues. Trimming took off 4 bases at V and 1 base at J, with 10 bases between the two ends. The germline gives CDR1 SGHRS, CDR2 YFSETQ. The CDR3 region has the DNA TGCGCCAGCAGCGAGAGCTTTCGCACAGATACGCAGTATTTT. Its translation is CASSESFRTDTQYF.

The rearrangement links TRBV6-6 to TRBJ1-6, with a weak D call TRBD1 (6 bases). From germline, CDR1 is MNHNY and CDR2 SVGAGI (reference sequence). Between the trimmed V and J ends, which lost 5 bases and 5 bases, there was a span of 13 bases. The CDR3 length is 15 residues. The CDR3 DNA is TGTGCCAGCAGTCCTCGGGACACAGATAATTCACCCCTCCACTTT. Translating gives CASSPRDTDNSPLHF.

This clone was observed a handful of times. The chain employs TRBV5-5 and TRBJ1-4; D is ambiguous. Trimming left V 0 bases short and J 7 bases short, with 13 bases between. Germline V gives CDR1 SGHKS, CDR2 YYEKEE (reference sequence). The CDR3 extends over 15 amino acids. The CDR3 protein is CASSLERYLGEKLFF. CDR3 DNA sequence: TGTGCCAGCAGCTTGGAGAGGTACCTTGGTGAAAAACTGTTTTTT.

This chain joins TRBV19 and TRBJ2-2; a possible D gene is TRBD2 (6 bases). CDR3 length equals 16 residues. Looked up from germline, CDR1 is LNHDA and CDR2 is SQIVND (reference sequence). With 4 bases removed from V and 3 bases from J, the gap between germline ends came to 15 bases. This CDR3 is CASSRNQWRDTGELFF. The CDR3 bases are TGTGCCAGTAGTAGAAACCAATGGAGGGACACCGGGGAGCTGTTTTTT.

The chain combines TRBV19 with TRBJ2-7, with D possibly matching TRBD2 (5 bases). The ends were cut back, 3 bases at V and 8 bases at J, with 8 bases in the middle. The germline CDR1 and CDR2 sequences are LNHDA and SQIVND (reference sequence). CDR3 length: 11 residues. CDR3 DNA: TGTGCCAGTAGTATGAGAGGGAAGCAGTACTTC. Protein product: CASSMRGKQYF.

As DNA, the CDR3 is TGTGCCGGGAGGACAGGGGACGAAAAACTGTTTTTT. This encodes CAGRTGDEKLFF. The chain is built from TRBV6-1 and TRBJ1-4; 9 bases fit TRBD1. CDR3 length: 12 amino acids. Germline V lookup: CDR1 MNHNS, CDR2 SASEGT. Losses at the gene ends were 11 bases for V and 8 bases for J; bases not matched to a gene: 6.

The chain employs TRBV25-1 and TRBJ1-2; 7 bases line up with TRBD1. The CDR3 has 14 residues. The V segment lost 0 bases and the J segment 4 bases; nucleotides outside the gene matches: 2. CDR1 and CDR2 from the germline V gene are MGHDK and SYGVNS. The CDR3, as DNA: TGTGCCAGCAGTGAATATGACAGGGTCTATGGCTACACCTTC. It translates to CASSEYDRVYGYTF.

The genes are TRBV28 and TRBJ2-7; TRBD1 is a possible D gene (6 bases). Germline values: CDR1 MDHEN, CDR2 SYDVKM. CDR3 length: 13 amino acids. V lost 6 bases and J lost 4, with 13 bases in between. The CDR3 loop is CASRGAGRYEQYF. The DNA of the CDR3 is TGTGCCAGCAGGGGGGCCGGTAGGTACGAGCAGTACTTC.

In this sample, this clone turned up a few times. The gene calls are TRBV11-2 and TRBJ1-3; 8 positions match TRBD1. V lost 1 base to trimming and J lost 5 bases; unmatched junction nucleotides: 7. From germline, CDR1 is SGHAT and CDR2 FQNNGV. The CDR3 spans 16 residues. The CDR3 spells CASSLVPGQARNTIYF. The CDR3 DNA sequence: TGTGCCAGCAGCTTAGTTCCGGGACAGGCACGAAACACCATATATTTT.

In this sample, this clone turned up once. The chain carries TRBV18 and TRBJ2-7; 9 bases are shared with TRBD1. The trim removed 3 bases at V and 2 bases at J, leaving 8 bases unmatched. The CDR3 has 16 amino acids. The V gene's germline CDR1 is KGHSH and CDR2 LQKENI. Here the CDR3 DNA reads TGTGCCAGCTCACCCCAGGGACAGGGAGGAACCTACGAGCAGTACTTC. The encoded protein is CASSPQGQGGTYEQYF.

This clone was seen more than once but under ten times. The sample has other DNA sequences that encode this CDR3 too. Here the CDR3 reads CASSLAGGTTDTQYF. The CDR3 DNA is TGTGCCAGCAGCTTGGCAGGGGGCACTACAGATACGCAGTATTTT. This chain links TRBV5-5 with TRBJ2-3; 8 bases fit TRBD1. This CDR3 is built from 15 residues. V shed 0 bases, J shed 3 bases, and the junction held 3 bases outside the gene matches. Germline V gene lookup returns CDR1 SGHKS and CDR2 YYEKEE (reference sequence).

V gene TRBV5-6 combines with J gene TRBJ2-7, with 10 bases matching TRBD2. CDR1 SGHDT and CDR2 YYEEEE come from the germline V gene. This CDR3 contains 14 residues. J lost 3 bases, V lost 5 bases, and 5 bases had no gene match. CDR3 sequence (DNA): TGTGCCAGCAGGAAAGCGGGGGGGAGCTACGAGCAGTACTTC. Protein: CASRKAGGSYEQYF.

This rearrangement joins TRBV18 to TRBJ1-2, with 12 bases that match TRBD1. With 2 bases clipped from V and 3 bases from J, the junction kept 1 base outside the gene matches. CDR1 KGHSH and CDR2 LQKENI come from the germline V gene. This CDR3 comprises 15 residues. CDR3 bases: TGTGCCAGCTCACCAGGGACAGGGGGCCACTATGGCTACACCTTC. Residues: CASSPGTGGHYGYTF. The full variable domain, with the rest looked up from reference TRBV18 and TRBJ1-2, is NAGVMQNPRHLVRRRGQEARLRCSPMKGHSHVYWYRQLPEEGLKFMVYLQKENIIDESGMPKERFSAEFPKEGPSILRIQQVVRGDSAAYFCASSPGTGGHYGYTFGSGTRLTVV.

The rearrangement joins TRBV5-1 to TRBJ2-3; tentative D call: TRBD1 (5 bases). CDR1 and CDR2 (germline): SGHRS, YFSETQ. This CDR3 has 19 residues. V was cut by 3 bases and J by 2 bases, with 25 bases left in between. The chain's CDR3 is CASSSPFFSPGQATDTQYF. The CDR3 nucleotides are TGCGCCAGCAGCTCCCCCTTTTTCTCCCCCGGACAAGCCACAGATACGCAGTATTTT.